This TCR beta chain was identified in a study of T cells in women clearing cervical HPV infection. V lost 3 bases, J lost 4 bases, and 3 bases stayed unmatched. The CDR3 runs to 14 residues. Looked up from germline, CDR1 is KGHSH and CDR2 is LQKENI. MY09/MY11 PCR detected cervical HPV DNA; dot-blot assigned genotypes. Method: immunoSEQ multiplex PCR; TCRdb's copy keeps in-frame clones and lacks some. This table lists fewer than 25,000 clones. Concerning this clone: The CDR3 end lies 3 residues beyond the end of the read and is filled in from the germline J gene.

The chain joins TRBV18 to TRBJ1-1; 9 nucleotides line up with TRBD1. Sequencing was done on a sample of blood buffy coat. The TCR sequence derives from a woman aged 18 to 75 with a cervical HPV16 infection that either progressed to CIN3+ or cleared (not recorded which). CDR3 region: CASSPSGQGTEAFF. Partial CDR3 DNA: TGTGCCAGCTCACCCTCGGGACAGGGCACTGAA.